This T cell receptor beta chain was identified during a study of shared clonotypes between healthy human individuals. Sequencing used immunoSEQ multiplex PCR; TCRdb keeps in-frame clones, though not all of them. The sample lists millions of clones, approximately 90% occurring once. Germline CDR1 reads MNHNS; CDR2 reads SASEGT. The V and J ends lost 7 bases and 2 bases respectively, with 12 bases between them. The length of the CDR3 is 14 residues. V is TRBV6-1 and J is TRBJ1-5; D is undetermined. Specimen: naive CD4+ T cells sorted from blood. Sample subset: CD45RA+ positively selected. The TCR comes from a man aged 18 to 29 in good health. DNA for the CDR3: TGTGCCAGCAAGGCGGGAAGTGGCAATCAGCCCCAGCATTTT. This gives the protein CASKAGSGNQPQHF.